There are many counts of the clone carrying this T cell receptor (beta chain). Its cognate antigen is unknown. CD8+CD57+ cell expansion, shown by flow cytometry, had occurred in the patients selected for sequencing. A severe acquired aplastic anemia diagnosis applied to all patients. Blood was sampled before the patients had received any therapy. It was genomic DNA that served as the template for profiling TCR beta VDJ and CDR3. TCRdb called the reads again in MiXCR, with one record for every CDR3 protein. This table has approximately 470,000 distinct CDR3 sequences, around 30% appearing once. The data originate from a study of CD8+CD57+ T cells in acquired aplastic anemia. Study background: Mean DNA quantity obtained from sorted CD4+ and CD8+ cells was around 2.9 ug. Study-wide findings and caveats: Patients and controls shared 25 to 35 CD8+ CDR3 sequences, highly expressed in patients.

This receptor was identified in a human donor with aplastic anemia. Sequencing was carried out using sorted CD4+, CD8+, or CD8+CD57+ T cells (not recorded which) from PBMCs.

The CDR3 sequence is CASGGPRGGGYTF. The CDR3 DNA reads TGTGCCAGTGGCGGACCCAGGGGGGGTGGCTACACCTTC. V gene TRBV19 combines with J gene TRBJ1-2; 7 nucleotides match TRBD1. This CDR3 is 13 amino acids long. Germline CDR1 LNHDA, CDR2 SQIVND (reference sequence). The V segment lost 8 bases and the J segment 7 bases; nucleotides outside the gene matches: 10.